What follows describes a single T cell receptor (beta chain). Its matching antigen is unknown. Terminally differentiated effector memory CD45RA+ cells were left out of the naive CD8 fraction, which was CD45RO-negative and positively selected for CCR7. This table comes from immunoSEQ multiplex PCR, and its TCRdb copy is limited to in-frame clones, with some not included. This table holds around 2,000,000 clones, 85% to 95% found once. The record originates from a study of shared clonotypes between healthy human individuals. Background on the study: Plates per donor: three CD4 naive, three CD4 memory, two CD8 naive, one CD8 memory. Study results and limitations: Sampling involved blood alone; tissue repertoires likely differ. Compared with memory subsets, naive subsets generally had larger estimated richness.

Germline lookup yields CDR1 MNHEY and CDR2 SVGAGI. This CDR3 spans 15 amino acids. Germline trimming cut 4 bases from V and 4 bases from J; bases unmatched to any gene: 8. V usage is TRBV6-5 and J usage is TRBJ2-7; 9 bases align to TRBD2. This clonotype originated in a man aged 18 to 29 in good health. The sample consisted of naive CD8+ T cells sorted from blood. The CDR3 sequence: CASSSAGGVKYEQYF. CDR3 nucleotide sequence: TGTGCCAGCAGTTCTGCGGGGGGGGTTAAGTACGAGCAGTACTTC.